These 22 T cell receptor beta chains share one sample of origin, sequenced in a study of cytotoxic CD8 clonotypes in ibrutinib-treated CLL. Here immunoSEQ multiplex PCR was the method, and the copy in TCRdb shows in-frame clones only, minus some. The data contain roughly 200,000 clones, 72% of them singletons. Material: PBMCs, obtained after 24 months of ibrutinib treatment. The receptors were sampled from a human donor with chronic lymphocytic leukemia.

The V call is TRBV6-6, the J call TRBJ2-7, with TRBD2 matching over 10 bases. The CDR3 runs to 16 residues. Germline-derived CDR1 and CDR2 are MNHNY and SVGAGI (reference sequence). V trimming: 3 bases; J trimming: 2 bases; junction bases outside the gene matches: 7. The DNA for the CDR3 is TGTGCCAGCAGTTATTCGCGGACTAGCGGCACCTACGAGCAGTACTTC. It is translated as CASSYSRTSGTYEQYF.

The V and J genes are TRBV7-8 and TRBJ2-7; 14 positions match TRBD2. The V gene's germline CDR1 is SGHVS and CDR2 FQNEAQ. V lost 4 bases to trimming and J lost 4 bases; unmatched junction nucleotides: 3. The CDR3 covers 15 residues. CDR3 sequence (DNA): TGTGCCAGCAGCTCGAGACTAGCGGGAGGGTACGAGCAGTACTTC. It is translated as CASSSRLAGGYEQYF. The variable domain in full, with the rest retrieved from reference TRBV7-8 and TRBJ2-7, is GAGVSQSPRYKVAKRGQDVALRCDPISGHVSLFWYQQALGQGPEFLTYFQNEAQLDKSGLPSDRFFAERPEGSVSTLKIQRTQQEDSAVYLCASSSRLAGGYEQYFGPGTRLTVT.

The chain has TRBV7-2 and TRBJ2-1; 9 bases fit TRBD2. This CDR3 is built from 15 residues. CDR1 and CDR2 (germline): SGHTA, FQGNSA. J was trimmed by 7 bases and V by 4 bases; bases with no gene match: 8. In DNA, the CDR3 is TGTGCCAGCAGCTCCGGACTAGCGAGAAGGAATGAGCAGTTCTTC. Residues: CASSSGLARRNEQFF.

The chain joins TRBV6-5 to TRBJ2-7; 9 bases are a match to TRBD2. The germline V gene has CDR1 MNHEY and CDR2 SVGAGI. The J segment lost 6 bases and the V segment lost 1 base, leaving 7 bases of the junction unmatched. The CDR3 sequence is 15 residues long. Here the CDR3 DNA reads TGTGCCAGCAGTTACTTCGGCGGGAGGGCCTCCGAGCAGTACTTC. Amino acid sequence: CASSYFGGRASEQYF.

The chain uses TRBV28 and TRBJ2-2; 7 bases line up with TRBD1. The CDR3 totals 14 residues. Germline lookup yields CDR1 MDHEN and CDR2 SYDVKM. The trim removed 6 bases at V and 0 bases at J, leaving 1 base unmatched. In DNA, the CDR3 is TGTGCCAGCAGGGGACAGCCGAACACCGGGGAGCTGTTTTTT. This gives the protein CASRGQPNTGELFF.

The DNA of the CDR3 is TGTGCCAGCAGCTACCCGGGACTAGCCCTTTACAATGAGCAGTTCTTC. It encodes CASSYPGLALYNEQFF. The rearrangement links TRBV7-9 to TRBJ2-1; 9 nucleotides line up with TRBD2. CDR1 and CDR2 from the germline V gene are SEHNR and FQNEAQ (reference sequence). Trimming took 4 bases from V and 4 from J; bases not matched to a gene: 8. CDR3 size: 16 residues.

CDR3 sequence (DNA): TGCGCCAGCAGCTTTAGCGGGACGGCAGATACGCAGTATTTT. Translating gives CASSFSGTADTQYF. The gene calls are TRBV5-1 and TRBJ2-3; 8 nucleotides line up with TRBD2. Germline V gene data show CDR1 as SGHRS and CDR2 as YFSETQ. The V and J ends lost 2 bases and 4 bases, in that order; junction bases with no gene match: 3. This CDR3 is built from 14 residues.

This clone was found a few times. The J gene is TRBJ2-2, the V gene TRBV2, with D perhaps matching TRBD2 (6 bases). Per germline, CDR1 SNHLY and CDR2 FYNNEI. The V gene lost 2 bases and the J gene lost 6 bases, with 7 bases spanning the gap. The CDR3 extends over 13 amino acids. CDR3: CASSETSPGELFF. The CDR3 nucleotides read TGTGCCAGCAGTGAAACTAGCCCCGGGGAGCTGTTTTTT.

The genes are TRBV15 and TRBJ2-1; tentative D call: TRBD2 (6 bases). The CDR3 has 16 residues. V was pared by 3 bases and J by 2 bases, with 14 bases between. The V gene's germline CDR1 is LNHNV and CDR2 YYDKDF (reference sequence). The CDR3 DNA reads TGTGCCACCAGCAGGGGACTGGGGGATGCCTACAATGAGCAGTTCTTC. It is translated as CATSRGLGDAYNEQFF.

J is TRBJ1-1 and V is TRBV18, with 7 bases fitting TRBD1. CDR1 and CDR2 from the germline V gene are KGHSH and LQKENI. This CDR3 is 16 amino acids long. The junction had 11 bases not matched to a gene; V was cut back by 2 bases and J by 5 bases. CDR3: CASSPSGYRGGTEAFF. The CDR3 DNA reads as TGTGCCAGCTCACCATCGGGGTACAGGGGTGGTACTGAAGCTTTCTTT.

The rearrangement joins TRBV15 to TRBJ2-2, with 8 bases matching TRBD1. The CDR3 has 16 residues. The germline V gene has CDR1 LNHNV and CDR2 YYDKDF (reference sequence). V trimming: 0 bases; J trimming: 4 bases; junction bases outside the gene matches: 4. The CDR3 reads CATSRDRGPVTGELFF. The CDR3 DNA reads as TGTGCCACCAGCAGAGACAGGGGGCCGGTCACCGGGGAGCTGTTTTTT.

This chain joins TRBV29-1 and TRBJ2-7, with D perhaps matching TRBD1 (6 bases). CDR3 size: 16 residues. The V and J ends lost 7 bases and 5 bases respectively, with 27 bases between them. The V gene's germline CDR1 is SQVTM and CDR2 ANQGSEA. The CDR3 sequence: CSARGAESPVSHEQYF. CDR3 in DNA: TGCAGCGCCAGGGGAGCAGAAAGTCCCGTTTCCCACGAGCAGTACTTC.

The chain links TRBV19 to TRBJ2-1; 7 positions match TRBD1. The ends lost 5 bases at V and 9 bases at J; junction bases unmatched: 7. Per germline, CDR1 LNHDA and CDR2 SQIVND (reference sequence). This CDR3 contains 13 residues. The CDR3 DNA sequence: TGTGCCAGTAGTCCAGTTAACAGGGGTGAGCAGTTCTTC. It encodes CASSPVNRGEQFF.

J is TRBJ1-1 and V is TRBV6-1; the match to TRBD1 covers 7 bases. Germline CDR1 and CDR2: MNHNS and SASEGT. Losses at the gene ends were 6 bases for V and 5 bases for J; bases not matched to a gene: 6. This CDR3 spans 13 amino acids. The CDR3 loop is CASRLAGGTEAFF. The CDR3 DNA is TGTGCCAGCAGATTAGCAGGGGGTACTGAAGCTTTCTTT.

The gene calls are TRBV14 and TRBJ2-2; D gene unclear. The germline gives CDR1 SGHDN, CDR2 FVKESK. The CDR3 has 14 amino acids. The ends were cut back, 0 bases at V and 5 bases at J, with 7 bases in the middle. The CDR3 spells CASSQDLGTGELFF. DNA of the CDR3: TGTGCCAGCAGCCAAGATCTTGGTACCGGGGAGCTGTTTTTT.

The chain links TRBV7-9 to TRBJ2-2; no definite D call. Looked up from germline, CDR1 is SEHNR and CDR2 is FQNEAQ (reference sequence). Deletions cut 2 bases from V and 1 base from J, with 11 bases between. The CDR3 covers 16 residues. DNA for the CDR3: TGTGCCAGCAGCTTAATTGGCAGAGAGAACACCGGGGAGCTGTTTTTT. It encodes CASSLIGRENTGELFF.

This clone was found a few times. The rearrangement uses TRBV19 and TRBJ2-2, with D unresolved. The germline V gene has CDR1 LNHDA and CDR2 SQIVND (reference sequence). The V end lost 3 bases, the J end lost 3 bases, and 8 bases lay between the germline ends. The CDR3 has 14 amino acids. The CDR3 DNA is TGTGCCAGTAGTATGACGGTGGACACCGGGGAGCTGTTTTTT. As protein: CASSMTVDTGELFF.

The chain employs TRBV11-2 and TRBJ2-1, with D tentatively TRBD1 or TRBD2 (5 bases each). The V end lost 5 bases, the J end lost 4 bases, and 18 bases lay between the germline ends. Germline CDR1 and CDR2: SGHAT and FQNNGV. The CDR3 sequence is 16 residues long. CDR3 protein: CASSRPRDPSYNEQFF. CDR3 nucleotides: TGTGCCAGCAGCCGGCCCCGGGACCCCTCTTACAATGAGCAGTTCTTC.

The chain carries TRBV6-5 and TRBJ2-7; D possibly uses TRBD1 or TRBD2 (5 bases each). Trimming shortened V by 5 bases and J by 2 bases, and 13 bases separated the two germline ends. The germline gives CDR1 MNHEY, CDR2 SVGAGI. The CDR3 sequence is 14 residues long. The CDR3 loop reads CASSQQTGPYEQYF. The CDR3 region has the DNA TGTGCCAGCAGTCAGCAGACGGGACCCTACGAGCAGTACTTC.

The chain carries TRBV11-3 and TRBJ1-4; D uncertain. CDR1 and CDR2 (germline): SGHNT, YENEEA. This CDR3 region has 14 residues. Trimming stripped 0 bases from V and 5 bases from J, with 7 bases between. The CDR3 nucleotides are TGTGCCAGCAGCTTAGACCAGCCAAATGAAAAACTGTTTTTT. Translating it yields CASSLDQPNEKLFF.

The sample holds a few counts of this clone. The chain links TRBV27 to TRBJ1-4; no firm D call. The CDR3 covers 14 residues. Trimming took off 6 bases at V and 3 bases at J, with 11 bases between the two ends. The germline gives CDR1 MNHEY, CDR2 SMNVEV (reference sequence). As DNA, the CDR3 is TGTGCCAGCAGCTACTCCCGCGCTAATGAAAAACTGTTTTTT. The encoded protein is CASSYSRANEKLFF.

The J gene is TRBJ2-5, the V gene TRBV28; D remains unclear. Germline loops: CDR1 MDHEN, CDR2 SYDVKM. The germline V and J ends were trimmed by 5 bases and 2 bases, with 18 bases remaining between them. The CDR3 runs to 16 residues. The CDR3, as DNA: TGTGCCAGCAGTCCAACATATGGCTACAATCAAGAGACCCAGTACTTC. Translated, it gives CASSPTYGYNQETQYF.